The sequence of this TCR beta chain was determined in a study of preoperative IRX-2 immunotherapy in early breast cancer. Treatment noted: preoperative locoregional IRX-2 cytokine immunotherapy. Patients received preoperative, locoregional IRX-2 cytokine immunotherapy in a phase Ib study. Repertoires were generated with immunoSEQ multiplex PCR, while TCRdb's copy carries only in-frame clones and drops some. The table has 32,000 or so clones, under 85% seen once. This TCR was recovered from a human donor with breast cancer. The material sequenced was lymph node tissue, taken from a patient treated with IRX-2 immunotherapy.

The CDR3 DNA reads TGTGCCAGCTCACCAGAAACCGCCTACGAGCAGTACTTC. Translating it yields CASSPETAYEQYF. V gene TRBV18 combines with J gene TRBJ2-7; no definite D call. CDR1 is KGHSH and CDR2 is LQKENI in the germline V gene. The V end was cut by 2 bases, the J end by 2 bases, with 7 bases between. CDR3 length: 13 amino acids.